This note documents a single T cell receptor beta chain sequence. The record originates from a study of blood T cell repertoires in COVID-19. The CDR3 extends over 15 amino acids. Germline V gene data show CDR1 as LGHDT and CDR2 as YNNKEL (reference sequence). Trimming left V 4 bases short and J 3 bases short, with 16 bases between. The table came from immunoSEQ multiplex PCR; TCRdb's copy has only in-frame clones and leaves some out. The table records some 130,000 clones, around four fifths of them present only once. The chain joins TRBV3-1 (or the pseudogene TRBV3-2) to TRBJ2-7, with a weak D call TRBD1 (6 bases). Sequencing was carried out using PBMCs or T cells enriched from blood (not recorded which). This TCR derives from a man between 35 and 55 years old with acute COVID-19. In nucleotides, the CDR3 is TGTGCCAGCAGCCCTAGAGTGGGGGCGATCTACGAGCAGTACTTC. Translating it yields CASSPRVGAIYEQYF.